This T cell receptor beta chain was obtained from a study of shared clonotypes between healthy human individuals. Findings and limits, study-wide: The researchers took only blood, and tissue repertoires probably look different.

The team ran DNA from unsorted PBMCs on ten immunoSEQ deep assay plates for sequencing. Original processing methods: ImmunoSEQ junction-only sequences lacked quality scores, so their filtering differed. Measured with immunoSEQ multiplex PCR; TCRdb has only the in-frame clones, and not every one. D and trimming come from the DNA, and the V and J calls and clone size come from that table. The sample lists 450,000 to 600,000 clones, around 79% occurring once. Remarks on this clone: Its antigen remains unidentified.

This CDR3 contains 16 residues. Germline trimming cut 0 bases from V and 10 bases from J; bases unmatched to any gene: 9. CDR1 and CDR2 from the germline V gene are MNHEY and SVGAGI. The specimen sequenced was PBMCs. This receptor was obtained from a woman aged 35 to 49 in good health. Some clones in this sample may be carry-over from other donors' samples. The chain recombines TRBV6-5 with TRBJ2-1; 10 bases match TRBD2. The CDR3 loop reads CASSYSASGGIAEQFF. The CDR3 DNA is TGTGCCAGCAGTTACTCGGCTAGCGGGGGAATTGCCGAGCAGTTCTTC.